This section outlines one T cell receptor beta chain sequence together with its context. Germline CDR1 and CDR2: GTSNPN and SVGIG (reference sequence). With V trimmed by 1 base and J by 7 bases, 7 bases remained unmatched. The CDR3 runs to 14 residues. The assay was immunoSEQ multiplex PCR, and TCRdb's table has in-frame clones only and misses some. This table holds 2 million to 2.5 million clones, approximately 94% found once. This record belongs to a study of shared clonotypes between healthy human individuals. CD45RO-negative, CCR7-selected cells formed the naive CD8 fraction, which excluded terminally differentiated effector memory CD45RA+ cells.

The sequenced sample was naive CD8+ T cells sorted from blood. The origin of this receptor is a man aged 18-30 years in good health. This chain links TRBV30 with TRBJ2-7; 10 positions match TRBD2. The CDR3 loop is CAWSELAGAEEQYF. The CDR3 coding sequence is TGTGCCTGGAGTGAGCTAGCGGGAGCTGAAGAGCAGTACTTC.